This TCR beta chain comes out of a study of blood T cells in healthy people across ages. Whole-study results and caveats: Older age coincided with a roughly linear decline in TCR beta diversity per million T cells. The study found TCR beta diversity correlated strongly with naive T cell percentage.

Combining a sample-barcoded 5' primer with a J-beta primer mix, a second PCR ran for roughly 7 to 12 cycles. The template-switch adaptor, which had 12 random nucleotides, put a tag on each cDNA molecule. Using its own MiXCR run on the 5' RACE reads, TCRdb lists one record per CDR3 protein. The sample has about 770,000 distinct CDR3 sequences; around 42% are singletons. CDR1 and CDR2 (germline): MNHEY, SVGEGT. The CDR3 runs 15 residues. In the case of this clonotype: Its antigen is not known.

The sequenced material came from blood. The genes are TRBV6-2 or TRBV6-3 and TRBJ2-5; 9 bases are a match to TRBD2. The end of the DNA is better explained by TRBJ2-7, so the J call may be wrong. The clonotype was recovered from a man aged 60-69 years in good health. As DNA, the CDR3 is TGTGCCAGCAGTCTCGGACTAGCGCACACCTACGAGCAGTACTTC. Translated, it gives CASSLGLAHTYEQYF.